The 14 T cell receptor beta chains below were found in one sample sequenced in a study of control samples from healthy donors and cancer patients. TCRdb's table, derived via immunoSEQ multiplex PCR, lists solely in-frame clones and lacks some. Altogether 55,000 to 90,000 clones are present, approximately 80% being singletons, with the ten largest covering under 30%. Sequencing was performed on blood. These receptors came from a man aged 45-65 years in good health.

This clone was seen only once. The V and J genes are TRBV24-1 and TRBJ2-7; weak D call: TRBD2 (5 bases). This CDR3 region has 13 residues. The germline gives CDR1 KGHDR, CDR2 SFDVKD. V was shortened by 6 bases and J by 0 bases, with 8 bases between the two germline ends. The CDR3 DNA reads TGTGCCACCAGTTCGGGAATCTCCTACGAGCAGTACTTC. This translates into CATSSGISYEQYF.

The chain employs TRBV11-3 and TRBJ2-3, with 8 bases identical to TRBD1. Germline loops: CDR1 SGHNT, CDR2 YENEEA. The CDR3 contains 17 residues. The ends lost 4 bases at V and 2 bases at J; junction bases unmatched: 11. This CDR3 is CASSSESGTGPTDTQYF. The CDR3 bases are TGTGCCAGCAGCTCCGAATCCGGGACAGGTCCCACAGATACGCAGTATTTT. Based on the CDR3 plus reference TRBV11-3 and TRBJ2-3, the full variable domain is EAGVVQSPRYKIIEKKQPVAFWCNPISGHNTLYWYLQNLGQGPELLIRYENEEAVDDSQLPKDRFSAERLKGVDSTLKIQPAELGDSAVYLCASSSESGTGPTDTQYFGPGTRLTVL.

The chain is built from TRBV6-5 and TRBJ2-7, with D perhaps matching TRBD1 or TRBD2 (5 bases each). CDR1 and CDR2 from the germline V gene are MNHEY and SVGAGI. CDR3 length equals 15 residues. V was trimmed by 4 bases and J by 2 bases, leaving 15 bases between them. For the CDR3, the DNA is TGTGCCAGCAGTTGGGGGAGCCACTCCGCCTACGAGCAGTACTTC. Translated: CASSWGSHSAYEQYF.

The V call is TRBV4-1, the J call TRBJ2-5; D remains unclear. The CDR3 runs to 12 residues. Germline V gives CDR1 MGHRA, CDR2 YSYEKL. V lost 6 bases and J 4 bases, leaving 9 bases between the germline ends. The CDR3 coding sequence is TGCGCCAGCAGTCGGCCCGGAGAGACCCAGTACTTC. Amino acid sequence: CASSRPGETQYF.

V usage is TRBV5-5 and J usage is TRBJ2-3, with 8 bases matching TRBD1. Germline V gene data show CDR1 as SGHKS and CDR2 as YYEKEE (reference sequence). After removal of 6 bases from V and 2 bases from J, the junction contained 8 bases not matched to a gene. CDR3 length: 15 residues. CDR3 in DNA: TGTGCCAGCACCCTAGGACAGGGCTCCACAGATACGCAGTATTTT. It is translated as CASTLGQGSTDTQYF.

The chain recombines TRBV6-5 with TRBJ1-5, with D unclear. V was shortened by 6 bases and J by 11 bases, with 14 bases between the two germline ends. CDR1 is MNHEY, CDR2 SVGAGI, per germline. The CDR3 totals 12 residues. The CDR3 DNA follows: TGTGCCAGCAGGAAGCAGGCAGAGGCCCAGCATTTT. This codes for CASRKQAEAQHF.

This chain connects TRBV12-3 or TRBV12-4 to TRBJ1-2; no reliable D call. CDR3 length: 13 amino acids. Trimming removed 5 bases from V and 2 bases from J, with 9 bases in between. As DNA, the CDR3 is TGTGCCAGCAGTCCTGAGTTAAACTATGGCTACACCTTC. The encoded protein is CASSPELNYGYTF.

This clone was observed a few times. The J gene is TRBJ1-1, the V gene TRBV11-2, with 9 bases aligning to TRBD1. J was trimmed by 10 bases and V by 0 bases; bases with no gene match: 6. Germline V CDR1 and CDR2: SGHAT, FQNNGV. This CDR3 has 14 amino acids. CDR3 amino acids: CASSLDNNRGRAFF. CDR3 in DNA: TGTGCCAGCAGCTTAGATAATAACAGGGGGCGAGCTTTCTTT.

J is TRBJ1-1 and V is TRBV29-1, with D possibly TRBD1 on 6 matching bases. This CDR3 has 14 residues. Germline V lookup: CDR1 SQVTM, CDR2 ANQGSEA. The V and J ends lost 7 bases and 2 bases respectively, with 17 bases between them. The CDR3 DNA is TGCAGCGGCAGGGTATGGGGGCTAAACACTGAAGCTTTCTTT. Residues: CSGRVWGLNTEAFF.

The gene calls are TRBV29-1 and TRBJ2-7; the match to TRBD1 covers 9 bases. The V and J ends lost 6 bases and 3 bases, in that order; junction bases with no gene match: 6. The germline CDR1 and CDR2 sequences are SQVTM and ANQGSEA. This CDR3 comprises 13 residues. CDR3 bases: TGCAGCGTGAGACCGGGACAGGGCTACGAGCAGTACTTC. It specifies CSVRPGQGYEQYF.

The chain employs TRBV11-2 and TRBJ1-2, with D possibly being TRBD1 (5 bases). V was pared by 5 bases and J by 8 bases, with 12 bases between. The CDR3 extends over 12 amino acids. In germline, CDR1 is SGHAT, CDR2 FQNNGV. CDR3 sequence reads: CASSPERGGYTF. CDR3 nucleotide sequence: TGTGCCAGCAGCCCCGAAAGGGGCGGCTACACCTTC. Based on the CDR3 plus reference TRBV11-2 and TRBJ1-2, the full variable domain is EAGVAQSPRYKIIEKRQSVAFWCNPISGHATLYWYQQILGQGPKLLIQFQNNGVVDDSQLPKDRFSAERLKGVDSTLKIQPAKLEDSAVYLCASSPERGGYTFGSGTRLTVV.

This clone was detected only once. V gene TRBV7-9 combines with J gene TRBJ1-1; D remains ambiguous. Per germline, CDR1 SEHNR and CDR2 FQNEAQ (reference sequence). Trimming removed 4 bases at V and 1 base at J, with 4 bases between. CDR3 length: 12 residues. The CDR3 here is CASSSKNTEAFF. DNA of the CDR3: TGTGCCAGCAGCTCCAAGAACACTGAAGCTTTCTTT.

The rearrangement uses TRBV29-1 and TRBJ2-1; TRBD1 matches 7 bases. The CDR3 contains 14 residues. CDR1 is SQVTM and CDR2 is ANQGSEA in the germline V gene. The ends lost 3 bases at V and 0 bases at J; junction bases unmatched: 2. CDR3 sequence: CSVEGDSSYNEQFF. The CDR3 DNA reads TGCAGCGTTGAGGGGGACAGCTCCTACAATGAGCAGTTCTTC.

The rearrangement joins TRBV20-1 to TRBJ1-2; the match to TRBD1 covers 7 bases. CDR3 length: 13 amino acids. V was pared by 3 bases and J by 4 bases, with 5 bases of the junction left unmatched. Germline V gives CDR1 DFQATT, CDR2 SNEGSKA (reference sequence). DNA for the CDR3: TGCAGTGCTAGTAAGACAGGGCCCTATGGCTACACCTTC. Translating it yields CSASKTGPYGYTF.